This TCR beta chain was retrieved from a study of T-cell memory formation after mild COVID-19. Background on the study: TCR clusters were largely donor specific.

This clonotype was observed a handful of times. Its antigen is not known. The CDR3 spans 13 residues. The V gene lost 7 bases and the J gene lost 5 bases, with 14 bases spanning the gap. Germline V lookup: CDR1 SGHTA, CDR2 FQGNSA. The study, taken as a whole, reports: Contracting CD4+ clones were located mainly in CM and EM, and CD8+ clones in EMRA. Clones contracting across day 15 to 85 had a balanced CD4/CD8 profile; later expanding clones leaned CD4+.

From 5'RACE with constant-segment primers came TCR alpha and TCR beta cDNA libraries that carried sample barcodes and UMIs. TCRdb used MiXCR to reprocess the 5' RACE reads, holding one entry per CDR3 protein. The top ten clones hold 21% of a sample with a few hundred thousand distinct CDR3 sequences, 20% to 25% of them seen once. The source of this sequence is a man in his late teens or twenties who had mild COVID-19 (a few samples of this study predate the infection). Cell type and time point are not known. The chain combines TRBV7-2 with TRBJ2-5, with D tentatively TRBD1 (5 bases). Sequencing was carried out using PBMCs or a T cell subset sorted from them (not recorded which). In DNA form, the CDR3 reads TGTGCCAGCACCCGAGCAGGGAAGGAGACCCAGTACTTC. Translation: CASTRAGKETQYF.